The 19 T cell receptor beta chains listed next were all sequenced from one sample in a study of CD8+CD57+ T cells in acquired aplastic anemia. Flow cytometry had shown expanded CD8+CD57+ cells in the patients chosen for sequencing. It was genomic DNA that served as the template for profiling TCR beta VDJ and CDR3. TCRdb passed the reads through MiXCR, listing each CDR3 protein once. This sample yields just over 450,000 distinct CDR3 sequences, of which around 30% are seen a single time; under 0.95% belongs to the top ten. Material: sorted CD4+, CD8+, or CD8+CD57+ T cells (not recorded which) from PBMCs. These TCRs come from a human donor with aplastic anemia.

This clonotype was counted many times. The V gene is TRBV12-3 or TRBV12-4, the J gene TRBJ2-3; D unclear. The V end lost 2 bases, the J end lost 4 bases, and 13 bases lay between the germline ends. The CDR3 runs 15 residues. The DNA for the CDR3 is TGTGCCAGCAGTTTACCCGGATTGGGCGCAGATACGCAGTATTTT. Its translation is CASSLPGLGADTQYF.

This clonotype was detected only a few times. The chain combines TRBV25-1 with TRBJ2-3; 7 nucleotides agree with TRBD2. In germline, CDR1 is MGHDK, CDR2 SYGVNS. V shed 3 bases, J shed 4 bases, and the junction held 10 bases outside the gene matches. This CDR3 has 16 amino acids. The CDR3 loop reads CASSEGERGRADTQYF. CDR3 DNA sequence: TGTGCCAGCAGTGAGGGGGAGCGGGGAAGAGCAGATACGCAGTATTTT.

The chain links TRBV19 to TRBJ1-6; D remains ambiguous. There are 11 residues in the CDR3. The V and J ends lost 6 bases and 8 bases respectively, with 5 bases between them. Germline V CDR1 and CDR2: LNHDA, SQIVND (reference sequence). The CDR3 loop reads CASREYSPLHF. CDR3 bases: TGTGCCAGTAGGGAGTATTCACCCCTCCACTTT.

Comment on this clonotype: Given the absence of the conserved phenylalanine or tryptophan at the CDR3 end, a read error is likely. The DNA is left out, because the CDR3 cannot be placed on it with certainty; the CDR3 is given as TCRdb lists it. The CDR3: CATRRQGESEQCL. The gene calls are TRBV15 and TRBJ2-7; TRBD1 was called by the table and not checked on the DNA. The germline CDR1 and CDR2 sequences are LNHNV and YYDKDF (reference sequence). The CDR3 has 13 residues if both end residues are counted.

The CDR3 coding sequence is TGCAGCGTACCCAGCGGAACCGAGCAGTTCTTC. Residues: CSVPSGTEQFF. The rearrangement links TRBV29-1 to TRBJ2-1; TRBD2 is a possible D gene (5 bases). Germline V lookup: CDR1 SQVTM, CDR2 ANQGSEA. V shed 6 bases and J shed 10 bases, with 13 bases lying between them. The CDR3 covers 11 residues.

The table lists this clonotype with many counts. V is TRBV29-1 and J is TRBJ1-2; TRBD1 is a possible D gene (5 bases). Germline V CDR1 and CDR2: SQVTM, ANQGSEA. The germline V and J ends were trimmed by 3 bases and 8 bases, with 19 bases remaining between them. There are 14 residues in the CDR3. The CDR3 bases are TGCAGCGTTGAGGGTGCGGGGGATACGGGCGGCTACACCTTC. Translated, it gives CSVEGAGDTGGYTF.

This clonotype has ten or more counts. This chain joins TRBV20-1 and TRBJ2-7; D is uncertain. The CDR3 runs 12 residues. Germline V gives CDR1 DFQATT, CDR2 SNEGSKA (reference sequence). Trimming pared 6 bases from V and 3 bases from J, leaving 12 bases between. CDR3 sequence: CSAPMGNYEQYF. CDR3 DNA sequence: TGCAGTGCGCCAATGGGGAACTACGAGCAGTACTTC.

In this sample, this clonotype turned up many times. This sequence joins TRBV7-2 and TRBJ2-7, with unresolved D. The germline V gene has CDR1 SGHTA and CDR2 FQGNSA. Trimming removed 4 bases from V and 4 bases from J, with 14 bases in between. The CDR3 sequence is 14 residues long. The CDR3: CASSSLPRGYEQYF. For the CDR3, the DNA is TGTGCCAGCAGCTCGCTTCCCCGCGGTTACGAGCAGTACTTC.

This clonotype was seen repeatedly, ten times or more. This chain joins TRBV5-1 and TRBJ2-7; 8 nucleotides line up with TRBD2. The CDR3 runs to 13 residues. Germline trimming cut 5 bases from V and 3 bases from J; bases unmatched to any gene: 4. Germline CDR1 is SGHRS and CDR2 is YFSETQ. CDR3 nucleotide sequence: TGCGCCAGCAGAGCGGGAGTCGACTACGAGCAGTACTTC. Protein product: CASRAGVDYEQYF.

This clonotype was recorded a few times. The chain employs TRBV4-1 and TRBJ2-7; the match to TRBD2 covers 9 bases. The CDR3 is made up of 15 amino acids. Trimming at V came to 1 base and at J to 3 bases, leaving 4 bases not matched to a gene. Per germline, CDR1 MGHRA and CDR2 YSYEKL. CDR3: CASSQAWTSDYEQYF. The DNA for the CDR3 is TGCGCCAGCAGCCAAGCCTGGACTAGCGACTACGAGCAGTACTTC.

The genes are TRBV4-1 and TRBJ2-7, with 7 bases matching TRBD1. Germline CDR1 and CDR2: MGHRA and YSYEKL. V lost 2 bases, J lost 3 bases, and 4 bases stayed unmatched. CDR3 length equals 14 residues. For the CDR3, the DNA is TGCGCCAGCAGCCAACCGGGACAGTTCTACGAGCAGTACTTC. It yields the protein CASSQPGQFYEQYF.

DNA of the CDR3: TGTGCCAGTAGTCAGGACAGGGGAACGGGCGGCTACACCTTC. Residues: CASSQDRGTGGYTF. The chain carries TRBV19 and TRBJ1-2; 9 positions agree with TRBD1. J gave up 8 bases and V 5 bases, and 9 bases lay outside the gene matches. The CDR3 is made up of 14 amino acids. Germline V CDR1 and CDR2: LNHDA, SQIVND (reference sequence).

The table lists this clonotype with many counts. The gene calls are TRBV5-6 and TRBJ2-7; no clear D. There are 13 residues in the CDR3. V was clipped by 0 bases and J by 6 bases, with 10 bases between them. Germline V lookup: CDR1 SGHDT, CDR2 YYEEEE. The CDR3 is CASSLVVVSEQYF. CDR3 coding DNA: TGTGCCAGCAGCTTGGTAGTGGTGTCCGAGCAGTACTTC. Full variable domain (outside the CDR3, taken from reference TRBV5-6 and TRBJ2-7): DAGVTQSPTHLIKTRGQQVTLRCSPKSGHDTVSWYQQALGQGPQFIFQYYEEEERQRGNFPDRFSGHQFPNYSSELNVNALLLGDSALYLCASSLVVVSEQYFGPGTRLTVT.

This clonotype was found many times. The genes are TRBV2 and TRBJ2-7, with TRBD2 matching 7 bases. Germline V gives CDR1 SNHLY, CDR2 FYNNEI. The CDR3 totals 13 residues. The ends lost 3 bases at V and 5 bases at J; junction bases unmatched: 4. The CDR3 nucleotides are TGTGCCAGCAGTGACTGGCGGGAGAACGAGCAGTACTTC. It codes for CASSDWRENEQYF.

The chain combines TRBV7-9 with TRBJ1-6, with 8 bases lining up with TRBD1. V lost 1 base, J lost 7 bases, and 0 bases stayed unmatched. Germline lookup yields CDR1 SEHNR and CDR2 FQNEAQ (reference sequence). This CDR3 has 14 residues. The CDR3 DNA reads as TGTGCCAGCAGCTTAGGGGACAGGAATTCACCCCTCCACTTT. Amino acids: CASSLGDRNSPLHF.

This clonotype was detected many times. The J gene is TRBJ2-5, the V gene TRBV24-1; the D gene is possibly TRBD1 (5 bases). This CDR3 is built from 15 residues. The ends were cut back, 4 bases at V and 5 bases at J, with 16 bases in the middle. Germline CDR1 is KGHDR and CDR2 is SFDVKD. CDR3 protein: CATSDRGPGRETQYF. CDR3 DNA sequence: TGTGCCACCAGTGACCGAGGACCAGGGCGGGAGACCCAGTACTTC.

This clonotype has a count of ten or more. The chain couples TRBV24-1 to TRBJ1-5; D is undetermined. The germline V gene has CDR1 KGHDR and CDR2 SFDVKD. V was cut by 3 bases and J by 6 bases, with 11 bases left in between. This CDR3 region has 14 residues. CDR3 coding DNA: TGTGCCACCAGTGATATGGGGTGGGGTCAGCCCCAGCATTTT. This encodes CATSDMGWGQPQHF.

This sequence joins TRBV29-1 and TRBJ2-7; D is unresolved. V lost 8 bases and J lost 3, with 11 bases in between. In germline, CDR1 is SQVTM, CDR2 ANQGSEA. The CDR3 extends over 11 amino acids. The CDR3 protein is CSLTGDYEQYF. The CDR3 DNA reads as TGCAGCTTAACGGGCGACTACGAGCAGTACTTC.

This clonotype was detected once. Germline and junction disagree at one end, which may indicate a read error. The CDR3 sequence is CASSFKGANVLTF. CDR3 DNA: TGCGCCAGCAGCTTCAAAGGGGCCAACGTCCTGACTTTC. The chain couples TRBV7-9 to TRBJ2-6; D not resolved. The CDR3 covers 13 residues. The germline CDR1 and CDR2 sequences are SEHNR and FQNEAQ (reference sequence).